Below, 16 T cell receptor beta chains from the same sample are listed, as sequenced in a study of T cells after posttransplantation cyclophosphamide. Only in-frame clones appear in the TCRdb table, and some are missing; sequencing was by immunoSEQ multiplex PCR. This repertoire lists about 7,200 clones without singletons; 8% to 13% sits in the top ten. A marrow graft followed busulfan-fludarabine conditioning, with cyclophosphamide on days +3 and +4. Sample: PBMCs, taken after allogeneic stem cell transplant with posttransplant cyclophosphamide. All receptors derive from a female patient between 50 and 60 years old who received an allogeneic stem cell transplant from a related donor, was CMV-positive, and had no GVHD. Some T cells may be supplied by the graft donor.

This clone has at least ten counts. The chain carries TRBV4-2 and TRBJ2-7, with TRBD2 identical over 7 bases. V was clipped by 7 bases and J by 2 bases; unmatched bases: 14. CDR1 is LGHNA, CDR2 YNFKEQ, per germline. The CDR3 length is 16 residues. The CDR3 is CASTQTGGRGTYEQYF. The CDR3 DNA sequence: TGTGCCAGCACCCAGACCGGGGGGAGGGGTACCTACGAGCAGTACTTC.

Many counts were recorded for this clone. CDR3 amino acids: CASSTRDSPEKLFF. In DNA, the CDR3 is TGTGCCAGCAGTACGCGGGACAGCCCTGAAAAACTGTTTTTT. The chain combines TRBV6-1 with TRBJ1-4; 7 bases agree with TRBD1. This CDR3 spans 14 amino acids. Germline V gene sequence: CDR1 MNHNS, CDR2 SASEGT. With 5 bases clipped from V and 7 bases from J, the junction kept 7 bases outside the gene matches.

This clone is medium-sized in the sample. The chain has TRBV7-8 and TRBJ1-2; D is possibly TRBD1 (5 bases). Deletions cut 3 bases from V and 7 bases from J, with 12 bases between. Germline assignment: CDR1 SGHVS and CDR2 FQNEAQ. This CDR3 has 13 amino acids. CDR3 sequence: CASSLASGVGYTF. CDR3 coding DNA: TGTGCCAGCAGCTTGGCCTCGGGGGTTGGCTACACCTTC.

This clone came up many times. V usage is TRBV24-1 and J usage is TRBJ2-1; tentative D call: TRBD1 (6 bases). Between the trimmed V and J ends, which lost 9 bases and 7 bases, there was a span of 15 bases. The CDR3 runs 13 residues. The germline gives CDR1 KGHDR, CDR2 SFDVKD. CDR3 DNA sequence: TGTGCCACCGGAACAGGGAGTTTGAATGAGCAGTTCTTC. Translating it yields CATGTGSLNEQFF.

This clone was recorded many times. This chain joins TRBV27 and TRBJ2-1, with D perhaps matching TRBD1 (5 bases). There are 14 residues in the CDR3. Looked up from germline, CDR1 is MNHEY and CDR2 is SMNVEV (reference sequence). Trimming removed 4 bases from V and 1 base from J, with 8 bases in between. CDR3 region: CASSSQASYNEQFF. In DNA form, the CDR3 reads TGTGCCAGCAGTTCACAGGCTTCCTACAATGAGCAGTTCTTC.

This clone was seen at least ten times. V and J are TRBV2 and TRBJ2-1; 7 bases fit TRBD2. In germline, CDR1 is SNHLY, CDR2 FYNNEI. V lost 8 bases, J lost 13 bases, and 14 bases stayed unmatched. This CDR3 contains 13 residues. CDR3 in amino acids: CASVLAGPPPQFF. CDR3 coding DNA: TGTGCCAGCGTCTTAGCGGGCCCCCCCCCTCAGTTCTTC.

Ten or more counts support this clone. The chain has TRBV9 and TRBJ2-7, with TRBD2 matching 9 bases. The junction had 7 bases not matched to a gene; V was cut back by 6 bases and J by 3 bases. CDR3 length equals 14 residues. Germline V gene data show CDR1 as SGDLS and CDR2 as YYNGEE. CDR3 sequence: CASTRGTSFYEQYF. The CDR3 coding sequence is TGTGCCAGCACCCGAGGGACTAGCTTCTACGAGCAGTACTTC. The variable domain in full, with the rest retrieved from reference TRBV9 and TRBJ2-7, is DSGVTQTPKHLITATGQRVTLRCSPRSGDLSVYWYQQSLDQGLQFLIQYYNGEERAKGNILERFSAQQFPDLHSELNLSSLELGDSALYFCASTRGTSFYEQYFGPGTRLTVT.

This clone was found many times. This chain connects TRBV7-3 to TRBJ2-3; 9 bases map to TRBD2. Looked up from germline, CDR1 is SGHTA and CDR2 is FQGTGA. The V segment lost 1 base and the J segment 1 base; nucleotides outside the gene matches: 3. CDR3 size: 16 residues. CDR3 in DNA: TGTGCCAGCAGCTTAAATATAGCGGGGGGCACAGATACGCAGTATTTT. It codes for CASSLNIAGGTDTQYF.

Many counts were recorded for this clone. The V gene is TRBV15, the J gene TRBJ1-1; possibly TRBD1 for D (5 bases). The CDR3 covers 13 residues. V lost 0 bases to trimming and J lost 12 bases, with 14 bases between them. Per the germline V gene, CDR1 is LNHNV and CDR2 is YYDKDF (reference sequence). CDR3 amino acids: CATSRDTREGPFF. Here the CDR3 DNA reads TGTGCCACCAGCAGAGATACCAGGGAAGGGCCTTTCTTT.

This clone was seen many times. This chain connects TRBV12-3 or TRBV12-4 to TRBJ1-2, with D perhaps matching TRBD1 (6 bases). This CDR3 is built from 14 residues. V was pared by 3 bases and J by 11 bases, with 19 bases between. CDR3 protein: CASSFGGGRMGYTF. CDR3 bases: TGTGCCAGCAGTTTCGGGGGGGGCCGTATGGGATACACCTTC.

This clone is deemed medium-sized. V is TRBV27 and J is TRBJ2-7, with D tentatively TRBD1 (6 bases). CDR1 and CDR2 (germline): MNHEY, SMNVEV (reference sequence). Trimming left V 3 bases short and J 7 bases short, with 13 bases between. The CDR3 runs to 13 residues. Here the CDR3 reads CASSFLDRREQYF. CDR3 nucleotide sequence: TGTGCCAGCAGTTTTCTGGACAGAAGGGAGCAGTACTTC.

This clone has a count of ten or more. The CDR3 region has the DNA TGTGCCAGCAGCTTAGGACAGGGTGGTGATACGCAGTATTTT. It encodes CASSLGQGGDTQYF. This chain connects TRBV7-3 to TRBJ2-3; 8 bases align to TRBD1. The CDR3 spans 14 residues. V was pared by 2 bases and J by 6 bases, with 4 bases of the junction left unmatched. Germline CDR1 reads SGHTA; CDR2 reads FQGTGA.

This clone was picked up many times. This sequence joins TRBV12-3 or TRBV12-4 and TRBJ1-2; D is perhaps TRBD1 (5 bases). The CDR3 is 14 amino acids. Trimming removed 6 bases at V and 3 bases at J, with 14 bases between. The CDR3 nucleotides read TGTGCCAGCAGCTTGTATCAGGGCGACTATGGCTACACCTTC. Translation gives CASSLYQGDYGYTF.

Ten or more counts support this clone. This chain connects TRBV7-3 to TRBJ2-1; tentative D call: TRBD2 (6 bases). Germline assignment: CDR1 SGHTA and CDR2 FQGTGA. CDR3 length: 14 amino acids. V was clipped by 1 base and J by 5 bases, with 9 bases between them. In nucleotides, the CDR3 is TGTGCCAGCAGCTTAAGCGGGATCAACAATGAGCAGTTCTTC. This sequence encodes CASSLSGINNEQFF.

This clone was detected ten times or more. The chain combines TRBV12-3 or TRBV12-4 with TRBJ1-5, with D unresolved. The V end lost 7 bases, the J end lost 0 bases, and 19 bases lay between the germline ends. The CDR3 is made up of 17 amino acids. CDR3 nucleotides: TGTGCCAGCAAGGATTACAGCTATGAATATAGCAATCAGCCCCAGCATTTT. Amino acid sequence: CASKDYSYEYSNQPQHF.

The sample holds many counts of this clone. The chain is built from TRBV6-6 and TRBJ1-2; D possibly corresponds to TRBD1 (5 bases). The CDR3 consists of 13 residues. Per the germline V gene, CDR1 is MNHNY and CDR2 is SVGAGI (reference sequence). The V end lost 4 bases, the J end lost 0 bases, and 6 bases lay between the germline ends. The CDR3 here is CASSWTPNYGYTF. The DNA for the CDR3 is TGTGCCAGCAGTTGGACACCTAACTATGGCTACACCTTC.